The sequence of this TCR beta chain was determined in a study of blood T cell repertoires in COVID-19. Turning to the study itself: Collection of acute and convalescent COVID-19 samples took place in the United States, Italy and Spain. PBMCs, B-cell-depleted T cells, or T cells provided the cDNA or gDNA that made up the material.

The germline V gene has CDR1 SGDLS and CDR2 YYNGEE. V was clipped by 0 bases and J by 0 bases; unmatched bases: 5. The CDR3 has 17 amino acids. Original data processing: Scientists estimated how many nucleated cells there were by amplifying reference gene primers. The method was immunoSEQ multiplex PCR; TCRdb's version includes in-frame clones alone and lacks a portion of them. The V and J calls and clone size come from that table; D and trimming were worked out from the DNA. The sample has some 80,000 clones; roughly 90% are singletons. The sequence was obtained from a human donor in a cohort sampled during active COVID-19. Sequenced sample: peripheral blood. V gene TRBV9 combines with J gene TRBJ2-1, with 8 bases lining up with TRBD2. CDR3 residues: CASSVEISGSSYNEQFF. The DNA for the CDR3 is TGTGCCAGCAGCGTAGAAATAAGCGGGAGCTCCTACAATGAGCAGTTCTTC.